This passage covers 32 T cell receptor beta chains from one sample sequenced in a study of T cell changes during pregnancy in multiple sclerosis. This table comes from immunoSEQ multiplex PCR, and its TCRdb copy is limited to in-frame clones, with some not included. Among 55,000 to 65,000 clones listed, 80% to 95% were seen once. Sequences were derived from peripheral blood, sampled in the second trimester of pregnancy. Receptors were obtained from a female donor with multiple sclerosis, enrolled in a pregnancy study.

The genes are TRBV9 and TRBJ2-3; D ambiguous. The ends were cut back, 3 bases at V and 6 bases at J, with 5 bases in the middle. The CDR3 is 11 residues long. Germline V gene lookup returns CDR1 SGDLS and CDR2 YYNGEE. CDR3 sequence (DNA): TGTGCCAGCAGCGGAGTGGATACGCAGTATTTT. This codes for CASSGVDTQYF.

About this clone: A much larger clone differs from this one at a single base, so this may be a read error. The chain combines TRBV6-4 with TRBJ2-3; 12 bases are shared with TRBD1. V was pared by 3 bases and J by 4 bases, with 2 bases of the junction left unmatched. The CDR3 runs to 15 residues. Germline values: CDR1 MRHNA, CDR2 SNTAGT. The CDR3 sequence: CASSEGTGGADTQYF. CDR3 nucleotides: TGTGCCAGCAGTGAGGGGACAGGGGGCGCAGATACGCAGTATTTT.

This sequence joins TRBV19 and TRBJ2-6; perhaps TRBD2 as D (6 bases). V was shortened by 7 bases and J by 0 bases, with 16 bases between the two germline ends. The CDR3 contains 17 residues. CDR1 is LNHDA, CDR2 SQIVND, per germline (reference sequence). The CDR3 sequence is CASKVRRDLSGANVLTF. CDR3 DNA sequence: TGTGCCAGTAAAGTGCGGAGGGACCTCTCTGGGGCCAACGTCCTGACTTTC.

This chain connects TRBV18 to TRBJ2-1; 8 nucleotides line up with TRBD1. CDR1 is KGHSH and CDR2 is LQKENI in the germline V gene. Trimming took 3 bases from V and 10 from J; bases not matched to a gene: 11. This CDR3 spans 15 amino acids. CDR3 coding DNA: TGTGCCAGCTCACCTACCGGGCCAGGGACAGGCGAGCAGTTCTTC. It yields the protein CASSPTGPGTGEQFF.

The rearrangement joins TRBV9 to TRBJ2-5; 8 positions match TRBD2. With V trimmed by 0 bases and J by 4 bases, 5 bases remained unmatched. The germline gives CDR1 SGDLS, CDR2 YYNGEE. The CDR3 has 15 amino acids. CDR3 DNA sequence: TGTGCCAGCAGCGTAGGAACTAGCGGCAGAGAGACCCAGTACTTC. Encoded protein: CASSVGTSGRETQYF.

The J gene is TRBJ2-7, the V gene TRBV19; 7 nucleotides align to TRBD1. The V gene end was trimmed by 5 bases and the J gene end by 5 bases; junction bases not matched to a gene: 6. This CDR3 has 13 residues. Germline V CDR1 and CDR2: LNHDA, SQIVND (reference sequence). CDR3 in DNA: TGTGCCAGTAGTCCACGGACAGGTAACGAGCAGTACTTC. Translation: CASSPRTGNEQYF.

CDR3 coding DNA: TGTGCCAGCAGCTTAGGGGCCGCATCGCGAGAGACCCAGTACTTC. Amino acids: CASSLGAASRETQYF. The chain is built from TRBV7-9 and TRBJ2-5; D remains unclear. The germline V and J ends were trimmed by 1 base and 4 bases, with 13 bases remaining between them. CDR3 size: 15 residues. Looked up from germline, CDR1 is SEHNR and CDR2 is FQNEAQ (reference sequence).

This clone occurred a few times. The gene calls are TRBV7-9 and TRBJ1-1, with a weak D call TRBD1 (6 bases). The V end lost 6 bases, the J end lost 7 bases, and 9 bases lay between the germline ends. The CDR3 totals 11 residues. Germline assignment: CDR1 SEHNR and CDR2 FQNEAQ (reference sequence). This CDR3 reads CASRSQGEAFF. DNA of the CDR3: TGTGCCAGCAGGTCACAGGGTGAAGCTTTCTTT.

The chain joins TRBV19 to TRBJ2-5, with D perhaps matching TRBD1 (5 bases). The CDR3 has 14 amino acids. Germline V gene data show CDR1 as LNHDA and CDR2 as SQIVND (reference sequence). Trimming stripped 5 bases from V and 5 bases from J, with 15 bases between. The CDR3 loop is CASSPANYRETQYF. The CDR3 bases are TGTGCCAGTAGTCCTGCGAACTACAGGGAGACCCAGTACTTC.

In its sample, this clone was seen once. The V gene is TRBV7-2, the J gene TRBJ2-6, with 11 bases that match TRBD1. The CDR3 totals 19 residues. V shed 5 bases and J 1 base; nucleotides not matched to a gene: 10. Germline V gene lookup returns CDR1 SGHTA and CDR2 FQGNSA. CDR3 nucleotides: TGTGCCAGCAGCCTTATCCCGGGACAGGGGGTTTCTGGGGCCAACGTCCTGACTTTC. This gives the protein CASSLIPGQGVSGANVLTF. Full variable domain (outside the CDR3, taken from reference TRBV7-2 and TRBJ2-6): GAGVSQSPSNKVTEKGKDVELRCDPISGHTALYWYRQSLGQGLEFLIYFQGNSAPDKSGLPSDRFSAERTGGSVSTLTIQRTQQEDSAVYLCASSLIPGQGVSGANVLTFGAGSRLTVL.

This clone was seen many times. This rearrangement joins TRBV5-4 to TRBJ2-7; possible D gene TRBD1, 6 bases. V lost 2 bases and J lost 1, with 7 bases in between. Per germline, CDR1 SGHNT and CDR2 YYREEE (reference sequence). This CDR3 spans 13 amino acids. Here the CDR3 DNA reads TGTGCCAGCAGCTTCGGACAGTCCTACGAGCAGTACTTC. The encoded protein is CASSFGQSYEQYF.

This CDR3 is CASSTQAGEGQPQHF. The CDR3 DNA reads TGTGCCAGCTCTACCCAGGCGGGGGAGGGGCAGCCCCAGCATTTT. V gene TRBV19 combines with J gene TRBJ1-5; D might be TRBD1 (5 bases). The germline V and J ends were trimmed by 9 bases and 7 bases, with 22 bases remaining between them. Germline V gives CDR1 LNHDA, CDR2 SQIVND (reference sequence). There are 15 residues in the CDR3.

This chain links TRBV4-2 with TRBJ2-1, with 10 bases lining up with TRBD2. Germline assignment: CDR1 LGHNA and CDR2 YNFKEQ. V shed 3 bases, J shed 5 bases, and the junction held 7 bases outside the gene matches. This CDR3 comprises 16 residues. The DNA of the CDR3 is TGTGCCAGCAGCCAGCAACTAGCGGGACGGAACAATGAGCAGTTCTTC. Translating it yields CASSQQLAGRNNEQFF.

The V call is TRBV5-1, the J call TRBJ2-1, with no clear D. This CDR3 is 17 amino acids long. Germline CDR1 is SGHRS and CDR2 is YFSETQ. V was clipped by 3 bases and J by 0 bases, with 16 bases between them. The CDR3 sequence: CASSSHLAFSSYNEQFF. The CDR3 DNA follows: TGCGCCAGCAGCTCCCACTTAGCCTTCTCCTCCTACAATGAGCAGTTCTTC.

This chain links TRBV6-5 with TRBJ1-2, with D possibly being TRBD1 (6 bases). CDR1 is MNHEY, CDR2 SVGAGI, per germline. This CDR3 is built from 14 residues. Trimming took off 7 bases at V and 4 bases at J, with 16 bases between the two ends. The CDR3 loop reads CASNPQQGSYGYTF. The CDR3 nucleotides are TGTGCCAGCAACCCTCAACAGGGTAGCTATGGCTACACCTTC.

The chain couples TRBV6-5 to TRBJ1-2; no firm D call. Germline CDR1 MNHEY, CDR2 SVGAGI. The V gene lost 2 bases and the J gene lost 7 bases, with 14 bases spanning the gap. The CDR3 contains 14 residues. The CDR3 DNA reads as TGTGCCAGCAGTTACGGGGAGGGTCGGCTTGGCTACACCTTC. It codes for CASSYGEGRLGYTF.

The V and J genes are TRBV7-2 and TRBJ1-2, with unresolved D. The CDR3 consists of 15 residues. V was shortened by 3 bases and J by 5 bases, with 16 bases between the two germline ends. Germline V gives CDR1 SGHTA, CDR2 FQGNSA. CDR3 protein: CASSFDSGRRYGYTF. CDR3 in DNA: TGTGCCAGCAGCTTCGACTCGGGAAGAAGATATGGCTACACCTTC.

The chain joins TRBV4-2 to TRBJ2-7; 10 positions agree with TRBD2. The germline V gene encodes CDR1 LGHNA and CDR2 YNFKEQ. This CDR3 comprises 15 residues. The J segment lost 3 bases and the V segment lost 1 base, leaving 3 bases of the junction unmatched. CDR3: CASSQAASGGYEQYF. The CDR3 nucleotides are TGTGCCAGCAGCCAAGCGGCTAGCGGGGGCTACGAGCAGTACTTC.

For the CDR3, the DNA is TGTGCCAGCAGTCCCCCAACAGGGGGCGGTTCTGAAGCTTTCTTT. Translation gives CASSPPTGGGSEAFF. The chain uses TRBV28 and TRBJ1-1; 9 nucleotides agree with TRBD1. CDR3 length: 15 residues. Germline CDR1 and CDR2: MDHEN and SYDVKM. The V and J ends lost 5 bases and 6 bases, in that order; junction bases with no gene match: 10.

The chain recombines TRBV5-1 with TRBJ2-1; D may be TRBD1 (6 bases). The V gene's germline CDR1 is SGHRS and CDR2 YFSETQ. Trimming left V 0 bases short and J 9 bases short, with 13 bases between. The CDR3 spans 14 residues. The CDR3 is CASSLARGFSEQFF. The CDR3 DNA follows: TGCGCCAGCAGCTTGGCCAGGGGCTTTAGTGAGCAGTTCTTC.

The V call is TRBV30, the J call TRBJ1-6; no firm D call. This CDR3 has 13 residues. Trimming took 6 bases from V and 7 from J, leaving 13 bases between them. Germline V gives CDR1 GTSNPN, CDR2 SVGIG (reference sequence). The DNA for the CDR3 is TGTGCCTGTTCTTGGTCGGTCAATTCACCCCTCCACTTT. Amino acids: CACSWSVNSPLHF.

This clone was found once. This chain links TRBV18 with TRBJ2-7; 9 bases agree with TRBD1. J was trimmed by 3 bases and V by 3 bases; bases with no gene match: 6. Germline values: CDR1 KGHSH, CDR2 LQKENI. The CDR3 loop spans 15 amino acids. This CDR3 reads CASSPTGQGGYEQYF. The CDR3 DNA reads as TGTGCCAGCTCACCGACGGGACAGGGTGGCTACGAGCAGTACTTC.

The CDR3 bases are TGCGCCAGCAGGGGACCGGGACAGGGCACCGGGGAGCTGTTTTTT. Translation: CASRGPGQGTGELFF. The rearrangement links TRBV10-1 to TRBJ2-2; TRBD1 matches at 9 bases. The V segment lost 6 bases and the J segment 4 bases; nucleotides outside the gene matches: 6. The CDR3 contains 15 residues. Germline V lookup: CDR1 WNHNN, CDR2 SYGVQD (reference sequence).

This clone was counted only a few times. The chain is built from TRBV7-6 and TRBJ1-6; D perhaps matches TRBD1 (5 bases). The CDR3 has 13 residues. In germline, CDR1 is SGHVS, CDR2 FNYEAQ. The germline V and J ends were trimmed by 5 bases and 10 bases, with 12 bases remaining between them. The chain's CDR3 is CASSASGGSPLHF. The CDR3 bases are TGTGCCAGCAGCGCTTCGGGGGGATCACCCCTCCACTTT.

The chain has TRBV30 and TRBJ2-3; D gene ambiguous. V gave up 0 bases and J gave up 4 bases, with 8 bases separating them. The germline gives CDR1 GTSNPN, CDR2 SVGIG (reference sequence). The length of the CDR3 is 13 residues. CDR3 bases: TGTGCCTGGAGTGTGGCTCTGGCAGATACGCAGTATTTT. As protein: CAWSVALADTQYF.

The DNA for the CDR3 is TGTGCCAGCAGCGTATCCTGGGGGACTAGAGAATCGCAGTTCTTC. The encoded protein is CASSVSWGTRESQFF. This sequence joins TRBV9 and TRBJ2-1, with 8 bases aligning to TRBD2. The germline V gene has CDR1 SGDLS and CDR2 YYNGEE. Unmatched junction bases numbered 12, after V lost 1 base and J lost 12 bases. This CDR3 contains 15 residues.

The chain carries TRBV5-3 and TRBJ2-7; TRBD2 matches 9 bases. TRBV5-3 is designated an ORF whose function remains uncertain. The CDR3 is made up of 15 amino acids. J lost 5 bases, V lost 4 bases, and 10 bases had no gene match. The CDR3 DNA reads TGTGCCAGAAGCCACCCGTTAGCGGGAGTTAACGAGCAGTACTTC. Residues: CARSHPLAGVNEQYF.

This clone was seen only a few times. The J gene is TRBJ2-1, the V gene TRBV28, with TRBD1 identical over 7 bases. V lost 4 bases and J lost 8; bases outside the gene matches: 14. CDR1 and CDR2 from the germline V gene are MDHEN and SYDVKM. The CDR3 consists of 16 residues. The CDR3 DNA reads TGTGCCAGCAGTTCCCCGCTGAACAGGGGCAGGGATGAGCAGTTCTTC. This codes for CASSSPLNRGRDEQFF.

As DNA, the CDR3 is TGTGCCAGCAGTAGGGGGGGGCGCGGGGTAAACACTGAAGCTTTCTTT. It translates to CASSRGGRGVNTEAFF. The chain couples TRBV6-6 to TRBJ1-1; D may be TRBD1 (6 bases). The CDR3 has 16 amino acids. V gave up 5 bases and J gave up 2 bases, with 18 bases separating them. Germline-derived CDR1 and CDR2 are MNHNY and SVGAGI (reference sequence).

The chain combines TRBV14 with TRBJ1-2; D is ambiguous. The germline V gene encodes CDR1 SGHDN and CDR2 FVKESK. The CDR3 is 14 amino acids. V was cut by 0 bases and J by 9 bases, with 14 bases left in between. Written as DNA, the CDR3 is TGTGCCAGCAGCCAAGATGGCAGGTCGGGAAGCTACACCTTC. This translates into CASSQDGRSGSYTF.

The rearrangement uses TRBV10-3 and TRBJ2-1, with 8 bases lining up with TRBD2. V dropped 11 bases and J dropped 5; count of bases not matched to a gene: 11. The CDR3 has 14 residues. The V gene's germline CDR1 is ENHRY and CDR2 SYGVKD. The CDR3 sequence: CASGAAGGNNEQFF. DNA for the CDR3: TGTGCCTCAGGGGCGGCGGGGGGAAACAATGAGCAGTTCTTC.

The rearrangement joins TRBV28 to TRBJ1-2, with no clear D. Looked up from germline, CDR1 is MDHEN and CDR2 is SYDVKM. V was shortened by 4 bases and J by 2 bases, with 11 bases between the two germline ends. There are 14 residues in the CDR3. CDR3 sequence reads: CASSSLARNYGYTF. CDR3 DNA sequence: TGTGCCAGCAGTTCCCTAGCGAGGAACTATGGCTACACCTTC.